This T cell receptor beta chain came from a study of cytomegalovirus exposure and HLA in healthy donors. The study ran its PCR with 60 Vbeta and 13 Jbeta primers. The repertoire was sequenced with immunoSEQ multiplex PCR; TCRdb's copy has only in-frame clones and lacks some. The sample includes over 150,000 clones, approximately 81% of them seen just once. Germline V CDR1 and CDR2: SQVTM, ANQGSEA. The CDR3 has 11 residues. The V and J ends lost 3 bases and 7 bases respectively, with 8 bases between them. This clone was observed a handful of times. The sequenced sample was PBMCs. The J gene is TRBJ2-3, the V gene TRBV29-1; D possibly corresponds to TRBD1 (6 bases). The TCR originated in a boy younger than 10 in good health and CMV-seronegative. The CDR3 loop reads CSVDRGNTQYF. The DNA for the CDR3 is TGCAGCGTTGACAGGGGAAATACGCAGTATTTT.